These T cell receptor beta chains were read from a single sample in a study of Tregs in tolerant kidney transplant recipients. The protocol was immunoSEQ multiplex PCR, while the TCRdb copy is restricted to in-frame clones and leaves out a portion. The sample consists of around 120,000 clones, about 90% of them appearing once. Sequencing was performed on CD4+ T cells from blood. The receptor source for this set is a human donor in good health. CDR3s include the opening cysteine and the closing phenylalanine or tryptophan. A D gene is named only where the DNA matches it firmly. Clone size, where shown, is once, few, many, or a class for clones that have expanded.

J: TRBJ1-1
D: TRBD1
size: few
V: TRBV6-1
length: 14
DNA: TGTGCCAGCAGAAGACAGGGAATGAACACTGAAGCTTTCTTT
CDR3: CASRRQGMNTEAFF

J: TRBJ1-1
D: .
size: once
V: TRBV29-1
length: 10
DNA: TGCAGCGTTCGAGACAGTGAAGCTTTCTTT
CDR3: CSVRDSEAFF

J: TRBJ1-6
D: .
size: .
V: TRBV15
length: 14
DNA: TGTGCCACCAGCCCTAGCTCCTATAATTCACCCCTCCACTTT
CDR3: CATSPSSYNSPLHF

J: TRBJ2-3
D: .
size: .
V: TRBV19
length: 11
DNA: TGTGCGGCCGGGAGCACAGATACGCAGTATTTT
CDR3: CAAGSTDTQYF

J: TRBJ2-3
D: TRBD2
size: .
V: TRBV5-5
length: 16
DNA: TGTGCCAGCAGCCGGGTAGGCGGGGGGGCGGGAGATACGCAGTATTTT
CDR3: CASSRVGGGAGDTQYF

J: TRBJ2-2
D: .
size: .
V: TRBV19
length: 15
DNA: TGTGCCAGTAAGAGGCAGGGGCGGAACACCGGGGAGCTGTTTTTT
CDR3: CASKRQGRNTGELFF

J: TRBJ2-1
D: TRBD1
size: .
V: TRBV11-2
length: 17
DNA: TGTGCCAGCAGCTTAGGGGACAGGGTGGGAGTCTACAATGAGCAGTTCTTC
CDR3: CASSLGDRVGVYNEQFF

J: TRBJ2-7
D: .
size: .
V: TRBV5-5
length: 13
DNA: TGTGCCAGCAGCTTTTCTCAGGGCGGCGAGCAGTACTTC
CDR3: CASSFSQGGEQYF

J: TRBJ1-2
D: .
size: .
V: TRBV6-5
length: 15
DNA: TGTGCCAGCAGTTACTCAGGGGCCGCCCGCTATGGCTACACCTTC
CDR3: CASSYSGAARYGYTF

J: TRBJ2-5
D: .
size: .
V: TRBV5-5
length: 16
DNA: TGTGCCAGCAGCTTTGGCGGACACCCCCCTGGAGAGACCCAGTACTTC
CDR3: CASSFGGHPPGETQYF

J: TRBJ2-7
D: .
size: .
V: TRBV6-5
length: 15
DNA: TGTGCCAGCAGTCGCCGGCGGGACCCATCCTACGAGCAGTACTTC
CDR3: CASSRRRDPSYEQYF

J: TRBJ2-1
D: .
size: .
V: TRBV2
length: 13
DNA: TGTGCCAGCAGCCCGACGGGTTACAATGAGCAGTTCTTC
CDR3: CASSPTGYNEQFF

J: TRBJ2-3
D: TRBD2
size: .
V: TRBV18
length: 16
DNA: TGTGCCAGCTCACCATGGGCTAGCGGGATCCAAAATACGCAGTATTTT
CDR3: CASSPWASGIQNTQYF

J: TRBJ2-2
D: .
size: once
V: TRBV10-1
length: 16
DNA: TGCGCCAGCAGTCCCGGCAGGGGACCGAACACCGGGGAGCTGTTTTTT
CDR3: CASSPGRGPNTGELFF

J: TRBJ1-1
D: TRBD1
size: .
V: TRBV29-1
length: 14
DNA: TGCAGCGTTGATCTGCAGGGGGCGAACACTGAAGCTTTCTTT
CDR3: CSVDLQGANTEAFF

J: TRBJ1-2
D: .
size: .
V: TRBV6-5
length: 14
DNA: TGTGCCAGCAGTTACGGGCAGGCAAACTATGGCTACACCTTC
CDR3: CASSYGQANYGYTF

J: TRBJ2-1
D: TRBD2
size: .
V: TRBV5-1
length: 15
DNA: TGCGCCAGCACCGAGCGGGAGGGCCCGGACAATGAGCAGTTCTTC
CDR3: CASTEREGPDNEQFF

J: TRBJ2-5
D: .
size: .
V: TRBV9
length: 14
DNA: TGTGCCAGCAGCGTAGTGGCGTCGCAAGAGACCCAGTACTTC
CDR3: CASSVVASQETQYF

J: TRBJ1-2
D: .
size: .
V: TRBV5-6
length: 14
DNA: TGTGCCAGCAGCGCCTTTGACAGAAACTATGGCTACACCTTC
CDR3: CASSAFDRNYGYTF

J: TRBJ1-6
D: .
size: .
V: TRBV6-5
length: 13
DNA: TGTGCCAGCAGACGTGGGCTGAATTCACCCCTCCACTTT
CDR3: CASRRGLNSPLHF

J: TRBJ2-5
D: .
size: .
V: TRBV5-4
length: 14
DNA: TGTGCCAGCAGCTCGAGTTTCGCAGGGGAGACCCAGTACTTC
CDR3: CASSSSFAGETQYF

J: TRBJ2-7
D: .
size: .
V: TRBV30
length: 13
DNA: TGTGCCTGGAGTACCGTTGTGGGGAACGAGCAGTACTTC
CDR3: CAWSTVVGNEQYF

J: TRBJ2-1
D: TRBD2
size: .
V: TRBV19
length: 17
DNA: TGTGCCAGTAGTACCAGACTAGCGGGAGGGTCCTACAATGAGCAGTTCTTC
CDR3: CASSTRLAGGSYNEQFF

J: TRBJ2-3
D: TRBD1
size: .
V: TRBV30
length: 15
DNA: TGTGCCTGGGCCGGGACAGGGGTTCGATGGGATACGCAGTATTTT
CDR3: CAWAGTGVRWDTQYF

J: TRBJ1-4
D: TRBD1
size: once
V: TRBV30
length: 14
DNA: TGTGCCTGGAGTGCCGGGACAGTTGGAGGAAAACTGTTTTTT
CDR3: CAWSAGTVGGKLFF

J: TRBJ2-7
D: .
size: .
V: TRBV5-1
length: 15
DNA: TGCGCCAGCCGATCCCTGGCAGGCCCCCTCTACGAGCAGTACTTC
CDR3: CASRSLAGPLYEQYF

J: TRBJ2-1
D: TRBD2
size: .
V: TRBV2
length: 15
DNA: TGTGCCAGCAGTGTGACTAGCGGGGACCAATTAGAGCAGTTCTTC
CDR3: CASSVTSGDQLEQFF

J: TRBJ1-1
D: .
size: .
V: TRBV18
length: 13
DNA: TGTGCCAGCTCACCTCAAGTAAGGACTGAAGCTTTCTTT
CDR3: CASSPQVRTEAFF

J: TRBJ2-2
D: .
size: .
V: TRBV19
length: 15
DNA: TGTGCCAGTAGTAAGGGACAGGCGGGGGCCGGGGAGCTGTTTTTT
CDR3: CASSKGQAGAGELFF

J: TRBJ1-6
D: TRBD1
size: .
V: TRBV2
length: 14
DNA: TGTGCCAGCACTCGGTACGACAGGGCTTCACCCCTCCACTTT
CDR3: CASTRYDRASPLHF

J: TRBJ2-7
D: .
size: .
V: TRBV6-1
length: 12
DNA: TGTGCCAGCGGCAGGTCCACCTACGAGCAGTACTTC
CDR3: CASGRSTYEQYF

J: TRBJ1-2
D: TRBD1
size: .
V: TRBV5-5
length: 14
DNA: TGTGCCAGCAGCATAGGGGACAGGGCAAGGTCGGACACCTTC
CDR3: CASSIGDRARSDTF

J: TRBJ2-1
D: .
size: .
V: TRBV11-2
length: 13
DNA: TGTGCCAGCAGCTCAAGACTAGGGAATGAGCAGTTCTTC
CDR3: CASSSRLGNEQFF

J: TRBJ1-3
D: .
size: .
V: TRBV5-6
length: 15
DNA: TGTGCCAGCAGCTTGGCGAACAGACGGGGAAACACCATATATTTT
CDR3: CASSLANRRGNTIYF

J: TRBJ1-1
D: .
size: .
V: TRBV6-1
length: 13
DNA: TGTGCCAGTAACCGAGAGGGTTACACTGAAGCTTTCTTT
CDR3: CASNREGYTEAFF

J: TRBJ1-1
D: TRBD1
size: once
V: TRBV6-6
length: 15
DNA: TGTGCCAGCAGGACCGGGACAGGGGGCCCCACTGAAGCTTTCTTT
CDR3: CASRTGTGGPTEAFF

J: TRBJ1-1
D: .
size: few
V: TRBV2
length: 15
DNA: TGTGCCAGCAGTCCTCCTGACAGGATTAACACTGAAGCTTTCTTT
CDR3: CASSPPDRINTEAFF

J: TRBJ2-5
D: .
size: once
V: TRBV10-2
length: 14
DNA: TGCGCCAGCAGGAGGGGGGCCTCGGCTGAGACCCAGTACTTC
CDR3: CASRRGASAETQYF

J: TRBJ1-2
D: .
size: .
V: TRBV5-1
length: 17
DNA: TGCGCCAGCAGCTTACAAACAGCCCTACGGACGGACTATGGCTACACCTTC
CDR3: CASSLQTALRTDYGYTF

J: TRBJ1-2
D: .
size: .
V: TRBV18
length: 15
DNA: TGTGCCAGCTCACCAACTGGGGAATTTAACTATGGCTACACCTTC
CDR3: CASSPTGEFNYGYTF

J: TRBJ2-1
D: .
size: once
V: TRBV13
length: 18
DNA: TGTGCCAGCAGCTTAGGTCGCCGGGACTTCAGCTCCTACAATGAGCAGTTCTTC
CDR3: CASSLGRRDFSSYNEQFF

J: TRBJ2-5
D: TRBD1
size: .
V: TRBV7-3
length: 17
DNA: TGTGCCACCCTGGATCTTTTTAACAGGGGGTACCAAGAGACCCAGTACTTC
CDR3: CATLDLFNRGYQETQYF

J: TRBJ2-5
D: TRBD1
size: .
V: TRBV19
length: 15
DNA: TGTGCCAGTAGTATAGGGACAGGGAGTAGGGAGACCCAGTACTTC
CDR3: CASSIGTGSRETQYF

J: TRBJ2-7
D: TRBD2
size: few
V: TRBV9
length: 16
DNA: TGTGCCAGCAGCGTAGGCCCTAGCGGGAGCTCCTACGAGCAGTACTTC
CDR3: CASSVGPSGSSYEQYF

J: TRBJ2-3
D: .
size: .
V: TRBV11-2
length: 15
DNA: TGTGCCAGCAGCTCCCTCGGGACGCCCACGGATACGCAGTATTTT
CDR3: CASSSLGTPTDTQYF

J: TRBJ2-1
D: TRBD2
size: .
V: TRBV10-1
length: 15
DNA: TGCGCCAGCAGTGAGTCCGGGGGAGGGCCAGGGGAGCAGTTCTTC
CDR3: CASSESGGGPGEQFF

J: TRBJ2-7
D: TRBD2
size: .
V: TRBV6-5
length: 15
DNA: TGTGCCAGCAGTTACACCGGGCTGGCGGGAGACGAGCAGTACTTC
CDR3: CASSYTGLAGDEQYF

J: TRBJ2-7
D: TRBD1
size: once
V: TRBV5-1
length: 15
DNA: TGCGCCAGCAGCCCGCTGACAGGGGCCACCTACGAGCAGTACTTC
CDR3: CASSPLTGATYEQYF

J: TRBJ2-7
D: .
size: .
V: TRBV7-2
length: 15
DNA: TGTGCCAGCAGCTTAGGGGCAGGACCCTCCTACGAGCAGTACTTC
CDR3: CASSLGAGPSYEQYF

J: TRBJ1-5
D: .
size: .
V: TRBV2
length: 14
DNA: TGTGCCAGCAAGGACAGCAATAGCAATCAGCCCCAGCATTTT
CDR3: CASKDSNSNQPQHF

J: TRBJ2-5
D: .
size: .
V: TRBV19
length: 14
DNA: TGTGCCAGTAGTAAGGCGGGTAATCAAGAGACCCAGTACTTC
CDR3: CASSKAGNQETQYF

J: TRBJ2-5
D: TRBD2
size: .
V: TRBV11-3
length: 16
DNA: TGTGCCAGCAGCTTAGGGGGTAGCGGGCACCAAGAGACCCAGTACTTC
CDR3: CASSLGGSGHQETQYF

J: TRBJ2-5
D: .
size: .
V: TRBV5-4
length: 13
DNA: TGTGCCAGCAGCTTGATGGGGAAGGAGACCCAGTACTTC
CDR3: CASSLMGKETQYF